Below are 13 T cell receptor beta chains sequenced from a single sample in a study of response to subunit inactivated influenza vaccine. From the RT-PCR reads, TCRdb called clonotypes with MiXCR, one entry per CDR3 protein. The sample holds roughly 670,000 distinct CDR3 sequences, 11% to 15% seen once. This specimen consisted of PBMCs from blood, obtained 14 days before vaccination. The receptor set was obtained from a man aged 45-65 years who received an inactivated influenza vaccine.

A few counts support this clonotype. The gene calls are TRBV5-5 and TRBJ2-1; 11 nucleotides align to TRBD1. Germline CDR1 is SGHKS and CDR2 is YYEKEE (reference sequence). This CDR3 has 16 residues. V was clipped by 1 base and J by 7 bases; unmatched bases: 7. CDR3: CASSLLGQGARNEQFF. CDR3 DNA: TGTGCCAGCAGCTTGCTCGGACAGGGGGCGAGAAATGAGCAGTTCTTC.

This clonotype was picked up a small number of times. The chain couples TRBV6-5 to TRBJ2-1; D is perhaps TRBD1 (5 bases). This CDR3 comprises 16 residues. V was shortened by 5 bases and J by 5 bases, with 19 bases between the two germline ends. Looked up from germline, CDR1 is MNHEY and CDR2 is SVGAGI. Here the CDR3 reads CASSELEAGIHNEQFF. DNA for the CDR3: TGTGCCAGCAGTGAGCTCGAGGCAGGGATACACAATGAGCAGTTCTTC.

This clonotype was observed a handful of times. The chain joins TRBV29-1 to TRBJ2-5; the D is unclear. This CDR3 contains 13 residues. V was pared by 1 base and J by 2 bases, with 8 bases between. From germline, CDR1 is SQVTM and CDR2 ANQGSEA. The CDR3 loop is CSVEVRQQETQYF. CDR3 DNA sequence: TGCAGCGTTGAAGTACGGCAGCAAGAGACCCAGTACTTC. Using reference TRBV29-1 and TRBJ2-5 for the parts outside the CDR3, the full variable domain is SAVISQKPSRDICQRGTSLTIQCQVDSQVTMMFWYRQQPGQSLTLIATANQGSEATYESGFVIDKFPISRPNLTFSTLTVSNMSPEDSSIYLCSVEVRQQETQYFGPGTRLLVL.

This clonotype has ten or more counts. This rearrangement joins TRBV4-2 to TRBJ1-5, with D uncertain. Trimming left V 0 bases short and J 4 bases short, with 13 bases between. CDR1 and CDR2 (germline): LGHNA, YNFKEQ. The CDR3 is made up of 16 amino acids. DNA for the CDR3: TGTGCCAGCAGCCAAGATTGGGGTAGCAGTAATCAGCCCCAGCATTTT. This codes for CASSQDWGSSNQPQHF.

In this sample, this clonotype turned up a few times. The CDR3 sequence: CSARLDSYNEQFF. CDR3 nucleotides: TGCAGTGCTAGACTGGACAGCTACAATGAGCAGTTCTTC. The chain links TRBV20-1 to TRBJ2-1, with D perhaps TRBD1 (6 bases). The CDR3 consists of 13 residues. Looked up from germline, CDR1 is DFQATT and CDR2 is SNEGSKA (reference sequence). The V end was cut by 2 bases, the J end by 3 bases, with 8 bases between.

There are a few counts of this clonotype. The rearrangement links TRBV5-1 to TRBJ1-6; D is ambiguous. The V end lost 4 bases, the J end lost 2 bases, and 7 bases lay between the germline ends. CDR1 is SGHRS, CDR2 YFSETQ, per germline. The CDR3 loop spans 14 amino acids. The CDR3 spells CASSLRPYNSPLHF. The CDR3 DNA is TGCGCCAGCAGCCTCCGGCCCTATAATTCACCCCTCCACTTT.

Points on this clonotype: A much larger clone lies one base from this, so it may be a read error. The gene calls are TRBV9 and TRBJ1-1; the match to TRBD1 covers 7 bases. With 4 bases clipped from V and 5 bases from J, the junction kept 5 bases outside the gene matches. The germline V gene encodes CDR1 SGDLS and CDR2 YYNGEE. The CDR3 runs to 13 residues. For the CDR3, the DNA is TGTGCCAGCAGCATACAGGGGAAAACTGAAGCTTTCTTT. Translated, it gives CASSIQGKTEAFF. Combining the CDR3 with reference TRBV9 and TRBJ1-1 gives the whole variable domain DSGVTQTPKHLITATGQRVTLRCSPRSGDLSVYWYQQSLDQGLQFLIQYYNGEERAKGNILERFSAQQFPDLHSELNLSSLELGDSALYFCASSIQGKTEAFFGQGTRLTVV.

This clonotype was picked up one time. The chain links TRBV7-9 to TRBJ2-7; D is ambiguous. CDR3 length equals 13 residues. V lost 7 bases and J lost 2, with 12 bases in between. Germline CDR1 reads SEHNR; CDR2 reads FQNEAQ (reference sequence). CDR3 bases: TGTGCCAGCAACCTTCCACCCACCTACGAGCAGTACTTC. Its translation: CASNLPPTYEQYF.

The chain employs TRBV7-2 and TRBJ2-1; no clear D gene. This CDR3 region has 13 residues. Trimming shortened V by 1 base and J by 9 bases, and 10 bases separated the two germline ends. CDR1 is SGHTA, CDR2 FQGNSA, per germline. The CDR3: CASSLERLGEQFF. DNA for the CDR3: TGTGCCAGCAGCTTAGAGCGTCTGGGTGAGCAGTTCTTC.

This clonotype was detected only a few times. The chain recombines TRBV19 with TRBJ1-1, with TRBD1 as a possible D gene (6 bases). CDR3 length equals 15 residues. CDR1 and CDR2 from the germline V gene are LNHDA and SQIVND (reference sequence). Trimming removed 6 bases from V and 1 base from J, with 15 bases in between. The chain's CDR3 is CASRPPRDKNTEAFF. The CDR3 coding sequence is TGTGCCAGTAGGCCCCCCCGGGACAAGAACACTGAAGCTTTCTTT.

In this sample, this clonotype turned up a few times. The CDR3 reads CASTRTGRGGGYTF. The CDR3, as DNA: TGTGCCAGCACCCGGACAGGGAGGGGGGGAGGCTACACCTTC. The chain employs TRBV7-2 and TRBJ1-2, with 8 bases lining up with TRBD1. CDR3 length: 14 amino acids. Germline CDR1 reads SGHTA; CDR2 reads FQGNSA. V was pared by 7 bases and J by 8 bases, with 12 bases of the junction left unmatched. Complete variable domain (other parts from reference TRBV7-2 and TRBJ1-2): GAGVSQSPSNKVTEKGKDVELRCDPISGHTALYWYRQSLGQGLEFLIYFQGNSAPDKSGLPSDRFSAERTGGSVSTLTIQRTQQEDSAVYLCASTRTGRGGGYTFGSGTRLTVV.

The chain couples TRBV2 to TRBJ2-3, with 9 bases fitting TRBD2. V was pared by 3 bases and J by 2 bases, with 6 bases of the junction left unmatched. The length of the CDR3 is 16 residues. The germline V gene has CDR1 SNHLY and CDR2 FYNNEI. CDR3 loop: CASSDRSGGSTDTQYF. CDR3 nucleotide sequence: TGTGCCAGCAGTGATCGGAGCGGGGGGTCCACAGATACGCAGTATTTT. Using reference TRBV2 and TRBJ2-3 for the parts outside the CDR3, the full variable domain is EPEVTQTPSHQVTQMGQEVILRCVPISNHLYFYWYRQILGQKVEFLVSFYNNEISEKSEIFDDQFSVERPDGSNFTLKIRSTKLEDSAMYFCASSDRSGGSTDTQYFGPGTRLTVL.

This clonotype was seen only a few times. The genes are TRBV7-8 and TRBJ2-5; tentative D call: TRBD1 (6 bases). Trimming left V 1 base short and J 6 bases short, with 9 bases between. The CDR3 runs to 13 residues. Germline V gene lookup returns CDR1 SGHVS and CDR2 FQNEAQ. CDR3 DNA: TGTGCCAGCAGCTTAGAACAGGGCCAGACCCAGTACTTC. Translated: CASSLEQGQTQYF.